This T cell receptor beta chain was observed in a study of T cell changes during pregnancy in multiple sclerosis. TCRdb's table, derived via immunoSEQ multiplex PCR, lists solely in-frame clones and lacks some. The sample lists roughly 40,000 clones; roughly 94% were seen once. Trimming removed 4 bases from V and 3 bases from J, with 7 bases in between. The CDR3 extends over 13 amino acids. Germline V CDR1 and CDR2: SGHDT, YYEEEE. This TCR derives from a female donor with multiple sclerosis, enrolled in a pregnancy study. V is TRBV5-6 and J is TRBJ2-2; perhaps TRBD1 as D (5 bases). This sample comprised peripheral blood, obtained in the third trimester of pregnancy. The CDR3 loop reads CASSPRDTGELFF. In DNA, the CDR3 is TGTGCCAGCAGCCCCAGGGACACCGGGGAGCTGTTTTTT. The whole variable domain, filled in from reference TRBV5-6 and TRBJ2-2, reads DAGVTQSPTHLIKTRGQQVTLRCSPKSGHDTVSWYQQALGQGPQFIFQYYEEEERQRGNFPDRFSGHQFPNYSSELNVNALLLGDSALYLCASSPRDTGELFFGEGSRLTVL.